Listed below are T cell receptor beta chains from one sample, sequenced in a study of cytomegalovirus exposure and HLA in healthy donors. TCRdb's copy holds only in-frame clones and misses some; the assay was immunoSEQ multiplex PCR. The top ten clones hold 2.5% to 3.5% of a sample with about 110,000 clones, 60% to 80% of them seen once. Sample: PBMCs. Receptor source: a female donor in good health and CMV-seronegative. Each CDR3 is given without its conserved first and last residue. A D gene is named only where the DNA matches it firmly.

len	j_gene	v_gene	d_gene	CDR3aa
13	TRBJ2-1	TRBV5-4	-	ASSSLREEVNEQF
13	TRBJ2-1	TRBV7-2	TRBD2	ASSFGLAGDNEQF
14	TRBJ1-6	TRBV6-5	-	ASSYSAEQGSSPLH
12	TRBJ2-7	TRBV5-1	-	ASSLGAPSYEQY
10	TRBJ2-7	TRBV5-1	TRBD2	ASRSGSYEQY
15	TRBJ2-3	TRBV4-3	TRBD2	ASSQAGTSGSGDTQY
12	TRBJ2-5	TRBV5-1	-	ASSVGLPGETQY
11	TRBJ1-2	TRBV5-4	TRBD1	ASARGPNYGYT
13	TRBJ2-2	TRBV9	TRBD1	ASSVVKGGGGELF
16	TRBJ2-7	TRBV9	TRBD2	ASSALGTGLAGRHEQY
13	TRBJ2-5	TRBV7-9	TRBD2	ASSLGWGGEETQY
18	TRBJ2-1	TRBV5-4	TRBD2	ASSLATGLAGPSSYNEQF
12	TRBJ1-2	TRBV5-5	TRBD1	ASSSGQRVYGYT
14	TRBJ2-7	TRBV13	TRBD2	ASSLGRRLAGAEQY
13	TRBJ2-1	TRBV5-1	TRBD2	ASSLALAGVNEQF
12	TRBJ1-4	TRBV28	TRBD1	ASSRTGRDEKLF
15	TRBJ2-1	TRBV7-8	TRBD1	ASSLLAIGTGYNEQF
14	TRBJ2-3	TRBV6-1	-	ASSVSPGPGTDTQY
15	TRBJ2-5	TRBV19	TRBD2	ASSAGTSGRKSETQY
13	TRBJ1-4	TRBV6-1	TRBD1	ASSFGDRGSEKLF
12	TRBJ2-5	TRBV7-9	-	ASSSQGFQETQY
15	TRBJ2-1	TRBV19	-	ASSMAGRGFSYNEQF
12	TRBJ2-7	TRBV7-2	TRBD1	ASSLGQGTYEQY
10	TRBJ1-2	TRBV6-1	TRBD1	ASSQGGFGYT
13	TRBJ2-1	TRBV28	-	ASSPGGLSYNEQF
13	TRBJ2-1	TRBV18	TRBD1	ASSPGTGGADEQF
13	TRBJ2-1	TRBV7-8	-	ASTLNEGAYDEQF
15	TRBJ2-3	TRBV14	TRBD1	ASSDRTGPKAADTQY
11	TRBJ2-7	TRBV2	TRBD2	ASMERERGEQY
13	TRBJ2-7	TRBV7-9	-	ASSLESSRSYEQY
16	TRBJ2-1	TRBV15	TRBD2	ATSRLIRTSGREDEQF
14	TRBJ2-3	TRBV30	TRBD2	AWSVGRVTDTDTQY
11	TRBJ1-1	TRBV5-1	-	ASSLDRKTEAF
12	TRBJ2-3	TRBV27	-	ASSFVRGTDTQY
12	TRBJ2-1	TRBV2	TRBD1	ASRKDRAYNEQF
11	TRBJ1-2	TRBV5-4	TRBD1	ASSLTGGLGYT
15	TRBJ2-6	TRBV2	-	ASSPRQITSGANVLT
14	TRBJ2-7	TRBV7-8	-	ASSPLLAAKPYEQY
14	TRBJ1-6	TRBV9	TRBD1	ASSVASSGTGLGLH
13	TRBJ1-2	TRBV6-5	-	ASSYSTGGENGYT
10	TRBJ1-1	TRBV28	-	ASSAGPVIAF
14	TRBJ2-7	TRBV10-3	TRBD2	AISESGTSGRGEQY
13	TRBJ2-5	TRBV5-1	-	ASSLGDLGRETQY
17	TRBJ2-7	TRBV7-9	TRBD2	ASSSKRGLAGGPAYEQY
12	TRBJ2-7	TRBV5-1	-	ASALGTPDYEQY
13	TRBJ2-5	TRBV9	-	ASSGTDYIRETQY
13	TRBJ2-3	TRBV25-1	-	ASSVLHGRTDTQY
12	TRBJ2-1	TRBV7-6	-	ASSLAGSYNEQF
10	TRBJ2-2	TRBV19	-	ASRGAAGELF
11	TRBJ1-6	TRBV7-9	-	ASSYDTNSPLH
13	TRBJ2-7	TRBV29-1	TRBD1	SVETGTGFSYEQY
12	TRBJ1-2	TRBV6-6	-	ASSWTASNYGYT
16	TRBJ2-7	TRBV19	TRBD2	ASSMYNRAGTRGHEQY
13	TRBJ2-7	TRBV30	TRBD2	AWSPGLAEGNEQY
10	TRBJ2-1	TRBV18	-	ASSLEVNEQF
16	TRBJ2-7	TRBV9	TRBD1	ASSPGTGGGSRSYEQY
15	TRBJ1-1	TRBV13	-	ASSLGRVGRRNTEAF
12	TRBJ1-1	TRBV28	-	ASSFDQVLTEAF
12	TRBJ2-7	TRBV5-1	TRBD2	ASSQPGLAGEQY
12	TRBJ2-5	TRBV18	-	ASSPAHLFETQY